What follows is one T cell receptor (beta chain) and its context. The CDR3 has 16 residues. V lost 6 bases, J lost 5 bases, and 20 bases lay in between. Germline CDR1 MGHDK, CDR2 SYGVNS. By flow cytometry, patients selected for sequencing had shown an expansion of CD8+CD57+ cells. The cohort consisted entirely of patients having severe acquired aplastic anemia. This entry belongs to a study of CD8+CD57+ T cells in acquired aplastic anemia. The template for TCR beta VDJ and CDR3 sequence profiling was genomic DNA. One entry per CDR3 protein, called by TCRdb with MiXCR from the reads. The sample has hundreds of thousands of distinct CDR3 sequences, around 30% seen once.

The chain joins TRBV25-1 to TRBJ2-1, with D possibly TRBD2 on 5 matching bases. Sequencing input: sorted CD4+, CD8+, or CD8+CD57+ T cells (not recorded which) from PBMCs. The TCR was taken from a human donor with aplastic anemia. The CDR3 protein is CASSFEPGLKDNEQFF. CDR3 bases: TGTGCCAGCAGCTTTGAGCCTGGACTCAAAGACAATGAGCAGTTCTTC.